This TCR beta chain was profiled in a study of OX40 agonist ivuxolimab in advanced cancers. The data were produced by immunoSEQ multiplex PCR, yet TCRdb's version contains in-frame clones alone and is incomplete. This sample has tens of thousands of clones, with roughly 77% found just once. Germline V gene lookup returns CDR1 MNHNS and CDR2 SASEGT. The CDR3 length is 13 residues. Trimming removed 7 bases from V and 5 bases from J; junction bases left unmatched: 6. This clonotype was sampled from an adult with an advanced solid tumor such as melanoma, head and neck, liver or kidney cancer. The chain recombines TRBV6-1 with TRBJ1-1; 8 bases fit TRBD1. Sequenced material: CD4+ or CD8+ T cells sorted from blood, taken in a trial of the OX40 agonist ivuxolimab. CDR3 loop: CASMGQVLTEAFF. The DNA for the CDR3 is TGTGCCAGCATGGGACAGGTGTTAACTGAAGCTTTCTTT.